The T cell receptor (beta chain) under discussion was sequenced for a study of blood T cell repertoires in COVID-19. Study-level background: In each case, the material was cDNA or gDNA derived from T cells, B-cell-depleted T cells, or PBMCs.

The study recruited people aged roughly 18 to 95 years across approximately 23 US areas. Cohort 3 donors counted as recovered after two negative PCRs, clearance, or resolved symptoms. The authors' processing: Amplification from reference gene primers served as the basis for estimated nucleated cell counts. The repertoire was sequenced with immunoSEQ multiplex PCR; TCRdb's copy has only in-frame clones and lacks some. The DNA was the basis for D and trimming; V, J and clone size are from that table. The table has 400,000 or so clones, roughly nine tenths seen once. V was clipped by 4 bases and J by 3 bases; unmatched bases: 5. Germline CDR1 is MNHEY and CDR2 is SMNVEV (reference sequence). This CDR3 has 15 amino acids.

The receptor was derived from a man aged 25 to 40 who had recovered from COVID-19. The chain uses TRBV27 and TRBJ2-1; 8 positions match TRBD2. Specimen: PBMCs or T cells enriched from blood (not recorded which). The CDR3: CASSSPLAGYNEQFF. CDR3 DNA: TGTGCCAGCAGTTCGCCGCTAGCGGGCTACAATGAGCAGTTCTTC.